A single sample gave rise to the 27 T cell receptor beta chains below, sequenced in a study of CD8 T cells in ankylosing spondylitis. TCRdb reprocessed the 5' RACE reads with MiXCR, giving one entry per CDR3 protein. The sample lists 700,000 or so distinct CDR3 sequences, 15% to 20% occurring once. Antigen specificity for these receptors is unknown. Findings of the study overall: A TCR beta motif made of several highly homologous variants seemed typical of ankylosing spondylitis blood.

Sequencing was performed on blood, either unsorted or a sorted T cell fraction (not recorded which). All receptors come from a male donor with ankylosing spondylitis.

This clonotype was observed a handful of times. The chain joins TRBV5-1 to TRBJ1-4; a possible D gene is TRBD1 (6 bases). Germline CDR1 is SGHRS and CDR2 is YFSETQ. The CDR3 has 16 residues. V was clipped by 3 bases and J by 3 bases, with 15 bases between them. CDR3 residues: CASSWGTGASNEKLFF. CDR3 DNA: TGCGCCAGCAGCTGGGGTACGGGGGCGTCTAATGAAAAACTGTTTTTT.

This clonotype has a handful of counts. The J gene is TRBJ1-1, the V gene TRBV4-1, with 12 bases aligning to TRBD1. J gave up 7 bases and V 2 bases, and 5 bases lay outside the gene matches. The CDR3 covers 15 residues. From germline, CDR1 is MGHRA and CDR2 YSYEKL. The CDR3 region is CASSQPGQGAGEAFF. CDR3 coding DNA: TGCGCCAGCAGCCAACCGGGACAGGGGGCAGGTGAAGCTTTCTTT.

There are a few counts of this clonotype. The CDR3 reads CASSQRGMSLSGGELFF. The CDR3, as DNA: TGCGCCAGCAGCCAGCGGGGGATGAGCCTCTCGGGCGGGGAGCTGTTTTTT. This chain uses TRBV4-1 with TRBJ2-2, with 7 positions matching TRBD2. CDR1 is MGHRA and CDR2 is YSYEKL in the germline V gene. The CDR3 length is 17 residues. Germline trimming cut 3 bases from V and 7 bases from J; bases unmatched to any gene: 14.

Comments on this clonotype: One end of the junction does not line up with germline, which may come from a read error. The rearrangement links TRBV19 to TRBJ2-1, with D maybe TRBD1 (6 bases). The V gene's germline CDR1 is LNHDA and CDR2 SQIVND (reference sequence). The CDR3 sequence is 15 residues long. CDR3 loop: CASSMPGQGYNEQFF. The CDR3 DNA sequence: TGTGCCAGTAGTATGCCGGGGCAGGGGTACAATGAGCAGTTCTTT.

At least ten counts were recorded for this clonotype. This chain connects TRBV7-6 to TRBJ2-1; D may be TRBD1 or TRBD2 (5 bases each). This CDR3 region has 15 residues. Trimming stripped 1 base from V and 4 bases from J, with 11 bases between. Germline CDR1 and CDR2: SGHVS and FNYEAQ. The CDR3 DNA follows: TGTGCCAGCAGCTTAGTCGGGGCCACATACAATGAGCAGTTCTTC. It codes for CASSLVGATYNEQFF.

This clonotype was detected many times. V and J are TRBV24-1 and TRBJ2-2; no firm D call. Germline V lookup: CDR1 KGHDR, CDR2 SFDVKD. Between the trimmed V and J ends, which lost 2 bases and 5 bases, there was a span of 14 bases. The CDR3 length is 16 residues. The DNA of the CDR3 is TGTGCCACCAGTGATTGGGCAAGGGCACCGACCGGGGAGCTGTTTTTT. Translating gives CATSDWARAPTGELFF.

This clonotype was observed a few times. The chain joins TRBV20-1 to TRBJ2-7; D is possibly TRBD1 (5 bases). Germline V gene lookup returns CDR1 DFQATT and CDR2 SNEGSKA (reference sequence). The V end was cut by 5 bases, the J end by 3 bases, with 17 bases between. The CDR3 covers 14 residues. The CDR3 region is CSARDVWGGYEQYF. For the CDR3, the DNA is TGCAGTGCTCGTGACGTCTGGGGCGGCTACGAGCAGTACTTC.

The CDR3 DNA sequence: TGTGCCAGCAGTCAAACCCCGCCCGAGGCATACAATGAGCAGTTCTTC. This encodes CASSQTPPEAYNEQFF. The rearrangement joins TRBV6-1 to TRBJ2-1; no definite D call. This CDR3 has 16 residues. Trimming removed 5 bases from V and 4 bases from J, with 18 bases in between. The germline V gene encodes CDR1 MNHNS and CDR2 SASEGT.

The V call is TRBV5-1, the J call TRBJ2-1; D gene ambiguous. Germline CDR1 is SGHRS and CDR2 is YFSETQ. V was cut by 4 bases and J by 3 bases, with 14 bases left in between. The length of the CDR3 is 15 residues. The CDR3 here is CASSNQGENYNEQFF. The DNA for the CDR3 is TGCGCCAGCAGCAACCAAGGCGAAAACTACAATGAGCAGTTCTTC.

The J gene is TRBJ2-5, the V gene TRBV27, with 9 bases matching TRBD1. V lost 5 bases, J lost 9 bases, and 13 bases stayed unmatched. The CDR3 is 15 residues long. Germline CDR1 reads MNHEY; CDR2 reads SMNVEV (reference sequence). In DNA, the CDR3 is TGTGCCAGCAGTCCTATCCCGGGACAGGGTTCCTCCCAGTACTTC. Translated, it gives CASSPIPGQGSSQYF.

The chain is built from TRBV28 and TRBJ2-5; 8 bases are a match to TRBD2. V gave up 8 bases and J gave up 1 base; unmatched junction bases: 3. The CDR3 is made up of 13 amino acids. Germline assignment: CDR1 MDHEN and CDR2 SYDVKM. CDR3 DNA sequence: TGTGCCAGCGTAACTAGCGGCCAAGAGACCCAGTACTTC. Translation: CASVTSGQETQYF.

The chain carries TRBV20-1 and TRBJ2-7; the match to TRBD2 covers 10 bases. This CDR3 has 16 residues. Germline lookup yields CDR1 DFQATT and CDR2 SNEGSKA (reference sequence). J lost 6 bases, V lost 3 bases, and 14 bases had no gene match. CDR3 nucleotide sequence: TGCAGTGCTAGTGGTTGGGCGGCCGCTAGCGGGAGCGAGCAGTACTTC. It translates to CSASGWAAASGSEQYF.

The chain has TRBV20-1 and TRBJ2-1; D is possibly TRBD2 (6 bases). Germline V CDR1 and CDR2: DFQATT, SNEGSKA (reference sequence). The CDR3 spans 12 residues. Trimming took 6 bases from V and 4 from J, leaving 10 bases between them. CDR3 nucleotides: TGCAGTGCCCAAGGGACTTACAATGAGCAGTTCTTC. It specifies CSAQGTYNEQFF.

The table lists this clonotype with a few counts. The V gene is TRBV6-4, the J gene TRBJ1-3; D is possibly TRBD1 (5 bases). V lost 0 bases and J 0 bases, leaving 15 bases between the germline ends. CDR3 length: 18 residues. Germline V gene lookup returns CDR1 MRHNA and CDR2 SNTAGT. The CDR3 region is CASSDSKGLGSSGNTIYF. Here the CDR3 DNA reads TGTGCCAGCAGTGACTCGAAGGGACTTGGGAGCTCTGGAAACACCATATATTTT.

Regarding this clonotype: The germline gene is not matched at one end of the junction; a read error may be the cause. The rearrangement uses TRBV18 and TRBJ2-2, with D unclear. The CDR3 spans 14 residues. Germline V CDR1 and CDR2: KGHSH, LQKENI. The CDR3 coding sequence is TGTGCCAGCTCCCCACCCACGAACACCGGGGAGCTGTTTTTT. It codes for CASSPPTNTGELFF.

The genes are TRBV4-1 and TRBJ1-4; 12 bases align to TRBD1. Germline assignment: CDR1 MGHRA and CDR2 YSYEKL. Germline trimming cut 1 base from V and 8 bases from J; bases unmatched to any gene: 8. The CDR3 has 17 residues. CDR3 region: CASSQGRDRGRSEKLFF. The CDR3 DNA is TGCGCCAGCAGCCAAGGACGGGACAGGGGGCGAAGCGAAAAACTGTTTTTT.

V usage is TRBV7-9 and J usage is TRBJ2-3; TRBD1 matches 8 bases. The germline V gene has CDR1 SEHNR and CDR2 FQNEAQ (reference sequence). The J segment lost 7 bases and the V segment lost 5 bases, leaving 2 bases of the junction unmatched. The CDR3 totals 12 residues. CDR3 in amino acids: CASSQGAHTQYF. Here the CDR3 DNA reads TGTGCCAGCAGCCAGGGGGCGCATACGCAGTATTTT.

The sample holds a few counts of this clonotype. The V call is TRBV4-1, the J call TRBJ1-3; TRBD1 matches at 7 bases. The CDR3 runs to 15 residues. Germline loops: CDR1 MGHRA, CDR2 YSYEKL. The trim removed 4 bases at V and 4 bases at J, leaving 7 bases unmatched. In nucleotides, the CDR3 is TGCGCCAGCAGCCCGTCAGGGGGTTACGGAAACACCATATATTTT. It is translated as CASSPSGGYGNTIYF.

This clonotype has just a few counts. This chain links TRBV2 with TRBJ2-7; 9 nucleotides line up with TRBD1. CDR1 and CDR2 (germline): SNHLY, FYNNEI. Unmatched junction bases numbered 4, after V lost 10 bases and J lost 0 bases. CDR3 length equals 13 residues. The CDR3 DNA is TGTGCCACCCGGACAGGGGACTCCTACGAGCAGTACTTC. It is translated as CATRTGDSYEQYF.

This clonotype was counted a few times. The chain couples TRBV10-3 to TRBJ2-5; either TRBD1 or TRBD2 may supply D (5 bases each). The CDR3 runs to 13 residues. V was shortened by 10 bases and J by 5 bases, with 17 bases between the two germline ends. The germline CDR1 and CDR2 sequences are ENHRY and SYGVKD. The CDR3 here is CASNEGPGETQYF. The CDR3 DNA is TGTGCCAGCAATGAGGGGCCAGGGGAGACCCAGTACTTC.

Only a few counts were recorded for this clonotype. The chain combines TRBV28 with TRBJ1-5; D is undetermined. CDR3 size: 14 residues. V was pared by 3 bases and J by 5 bases, with 11 bases between. The V gene's germline CDR1 is MDHEN and CDR2 SYDVKM. The CDR3 reads CASSFIGRDQPQHF. The CDR3, as DNA: TGTGCCAGCAGTTTCATAGGGAGGGATCAGCCCCAGCATTTT.

This clonotype was recorded a few times. This chain joins TRBV5-1 and TRBJ2-7, with D hard to call. Germline CDR1 and CDR2: SGHRS and YFSETQ. Trimming stripped 5 bases from V and 3 bases from J, with 12 bases between. The CDR3 spans 13 residues. In nucleotides, the CDR3 is TGCGCCAGCAGTAGGGAAATGGGCTACGAGCAGTACTTC. It translates to CASSREMGYEQYF.

V is TRBV29-1 and J is TRBJ2-7; the match to TRBD2 covers 8 bases. The CDR3 totals 13 residues. Germline assignment: CDR1 SQVTM and CDR2 ANQGSEA. With V trimmed by 4 bases and J by 2 bases, 4 bases remained unmatched. The CDR3 DNA reads as TGCAGCGTTGGAAGCGGGGGAACCTACGAGCAGTACTTC. Protein: CSVGSGGTYEQYF.

The gene calls are TRBV7-3 and TRBJ2-1, with 10 bases that match TRBD2. Germline-derived CDR1 and CDR2 are SGHTA and FQGTGA. V dropped 5 bases and J dropped 4; count of bases not matched to a gene: 5. The CDR3 sequence is 15 residues long. This CDR3 reads CASSISGRGYNEQFF. The CDR3 DNA follows: TGTGCCAGCAGCATCAGCGGGAGGGGTTACAATGAGCAGTTCTTC.

This sequence joins TRBV12-3 or TRBV12-4 and TRBJ2-1, with 9 bases identical to TRBD2. J lost 3 bases, V lost 6 bases, and 6 bases had no gene match. The length of the CDR3 is 15 residues. The CDR3 bases are TGTGCCAGCAGACGCGGGAGGGAGGACTACAATGAGCAGTTCTTC. Amino acid sequence: CASRRGREDYNEQFF.

The chain combines TRBV30 with TRBJ1-1; the match to TRBD1 covers 8 bases. The germline V gene has CDR1 GTSNPN and CDR2 SVGIG (reference sequence). Losses at the gene ends were 5 bases for V and 1 base for J; bases not matched to a gene: 6. The CDR3 totals 14 residues. The CDR3 region is CAWAPGQGNTEAFF. The CDR3 DNA reads TGTGCCTGGGCCCCAGGACAGGGGAACACTGAAGCTTTCTTT.

J is TRBJ2-3 and V is TRBV2, with D maybe TRBD2 (7 bases). Germline loops: CDR1 SNHLY, CDR2 FYNNEI. This CDR3 region has 13 residues. V was shortened by 0 bases and J by 13 bases, with 14 bases between the two germline ends. CDR3 nucleotides: TGTGCCAGCAGTGAAGCGCCGGGGGGCTGGGAGTATTTT. It translates to CASSEAPGGWEYF.